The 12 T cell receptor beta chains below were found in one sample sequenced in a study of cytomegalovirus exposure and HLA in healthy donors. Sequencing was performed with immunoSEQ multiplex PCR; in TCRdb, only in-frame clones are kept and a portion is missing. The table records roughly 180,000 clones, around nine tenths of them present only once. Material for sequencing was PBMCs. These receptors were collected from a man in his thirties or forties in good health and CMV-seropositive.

The CDR3 nucleotides are TGTGCCACCGGACAGGGCTACGAGCAGTACTTC. It specifies CATGQGYEQYF. V and J are TRBV10-3 and TRBJ2-7, with 8 positions matching TRBD1. J lost 3 bases, V lost 10 bases, and 2 bases had no gene match. CDR1 is ENHRY, CDR2 SYGVKD, per germline. The CDR3 contains 11 residues.

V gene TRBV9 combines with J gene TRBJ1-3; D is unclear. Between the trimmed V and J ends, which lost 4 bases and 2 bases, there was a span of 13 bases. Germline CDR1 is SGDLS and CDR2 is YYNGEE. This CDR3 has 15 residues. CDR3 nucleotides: TGTGCCAGCAGCCAGACCGTTGGAACTGGAAACACCATATATTTT. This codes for CASSQTVGTGNTIYF.

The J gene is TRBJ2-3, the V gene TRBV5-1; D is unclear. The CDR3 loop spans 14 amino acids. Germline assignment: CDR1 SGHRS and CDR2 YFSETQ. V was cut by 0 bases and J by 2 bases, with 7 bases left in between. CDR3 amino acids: CASSLERTTDTQYF. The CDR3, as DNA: TGCGCCAGCAGCTTGGAACGCACCACAGATACGCAGTATTTT.

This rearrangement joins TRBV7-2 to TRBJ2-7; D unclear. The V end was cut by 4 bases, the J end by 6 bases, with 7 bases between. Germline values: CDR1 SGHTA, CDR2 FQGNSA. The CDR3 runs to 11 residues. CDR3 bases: TGTGCCAGCAGCTCGGTAGGCGAGCAGTACTTC. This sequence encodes CASSSVGEQYF. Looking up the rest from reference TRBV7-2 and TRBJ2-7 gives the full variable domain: GAGVSQSPSNKVTEKGKDVELRCDPISGHTALYWYRQSLGQGLEFLIYFQGNSAPDKSGLPSDRFSAERTGGSVSTLTIQRTQQEDSAVYLCASSSVGEQYFGPGTRLTVT.

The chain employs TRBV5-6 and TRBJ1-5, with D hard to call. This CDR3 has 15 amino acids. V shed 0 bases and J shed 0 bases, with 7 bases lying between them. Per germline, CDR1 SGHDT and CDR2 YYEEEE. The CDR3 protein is CASSLGDNSNQPQHF. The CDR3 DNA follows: TGTGCCAGCAGCTTGGGTGATAATAGCAATCAGCCCCAGCATTTT.

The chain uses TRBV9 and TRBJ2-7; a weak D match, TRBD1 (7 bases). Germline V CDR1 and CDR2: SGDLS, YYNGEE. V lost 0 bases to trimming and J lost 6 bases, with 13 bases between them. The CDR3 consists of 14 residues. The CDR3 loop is CASSVGGGTAEQYF. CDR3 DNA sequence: TGTGCCAGCAGCGTAGGAGGGGGGACAGCCGAGCAGTACTTC. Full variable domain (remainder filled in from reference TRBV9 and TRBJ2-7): DSGVTQTPKHLITATGQRVTLRCSPRSGDLSVYWYQQSLDQGLQFLIQYYNGEERAKGNILERFSAQQFPDLHSELNLSSLELGDSALYFCASSVGGGTAEQYFGPGTRLTVT.

Here the CDR3 DNA reads TGTGCCAGCAGCTTAGCGCCTTCCAGGGACAACTATGGCTACACCTTC. It specifies CASSLAPSRDNYGYTF. The rearrangement uses TRBV7-2 and TRBJ1-2; D is possibly TRBD1 (5 bases). V lost 0 bases and J lost 2, with 13 bases in between. Germline lookup yields CDR1 SGHTA and CDR2 FQGNSA. The CDR3 consists of 16 residues.

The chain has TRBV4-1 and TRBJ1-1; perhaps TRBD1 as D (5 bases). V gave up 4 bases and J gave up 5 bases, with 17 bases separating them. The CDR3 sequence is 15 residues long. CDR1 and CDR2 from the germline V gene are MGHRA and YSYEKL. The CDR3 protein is CASSLETAGPTEAFF. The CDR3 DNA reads TGCGCCAGCAGCCTCGAAACCGCAGGGCCGACTGAAGCTTTCTTT.

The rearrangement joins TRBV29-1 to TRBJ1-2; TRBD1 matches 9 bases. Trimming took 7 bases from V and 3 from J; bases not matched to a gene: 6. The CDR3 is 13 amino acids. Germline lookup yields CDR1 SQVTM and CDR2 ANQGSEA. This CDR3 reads CSARDREYYGYTF. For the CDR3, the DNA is TGCAGCGCTAGGGACAGGGAATACTATGGCTACACCTTC.

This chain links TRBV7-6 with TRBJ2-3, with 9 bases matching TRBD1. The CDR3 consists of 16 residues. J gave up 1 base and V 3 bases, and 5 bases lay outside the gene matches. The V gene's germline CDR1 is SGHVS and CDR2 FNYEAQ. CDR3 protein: CASSFRTGDRTDTQYF. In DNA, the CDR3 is TGTGCCAGCAGCTTCAGGACAGGGGACCGCACAGATACGCAGTATTTT.

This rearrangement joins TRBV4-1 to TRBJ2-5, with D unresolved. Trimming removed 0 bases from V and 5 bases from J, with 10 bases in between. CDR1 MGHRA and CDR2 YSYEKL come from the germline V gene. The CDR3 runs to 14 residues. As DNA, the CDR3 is TGCGCCAGCAGCCAAGAAAGGGCCTGGGAGACCCAGTACTTC. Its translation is CASSQERAWETQYF.

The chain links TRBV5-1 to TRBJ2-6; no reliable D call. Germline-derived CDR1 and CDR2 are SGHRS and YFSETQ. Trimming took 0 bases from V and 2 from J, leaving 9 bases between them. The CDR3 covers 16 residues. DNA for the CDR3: TGCGCCAGCAGCTTGGAGGCCGGCGCTGGGGCCAACGTCCTGACTTTC. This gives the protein CASSLEAGAGANVLTF.